The subject of this entry is one T cell receptor beta chain. An input of roughly 0.45 to 1 ug of RNA was subjected to reverse transcription using random hexamers. Amplification of TCR beta CDR3 spanned 54 Vbeta and 13 Jbeta via immunoSEQ multiplex PCR. Each CDR3 protein is one row after TCRdb ran MiXCR on the immunoSEQ multiplex PCR reads. The sample lists hundreds of thousands of distinct CDR3 sequences; around 84% were seen once. The sample is drawn from a study of CD8 T cells in Susac syndrome. The CDR3 covers 14 residues. V lost 0 bases and J lost 3; bases outside the gene matches: 2. The germline V gene encodes CDR1 LGHNA and CDR2 YNFKEQ. Sequencing of TCR beta was carried out in blood CD8+ and CD4+ T cells. TEMRA cells were enriched by FACS, while CD8+ and CD4+ T cells were obtained through a negative isolation that was performed magnetically.

Sequencing was done on a sample of CD8+ T cells from PBMCs. The sequence was obtained from a human donor with multiple sclerosis. The rearrangement uses TRBV4-2 and TRBJ2-7; TRBD1 agrees at 7 bases. The CDR3 DNA reads TGTGCCAGCAGCCAAGAAGCAGGGGGCTACGAGCAGTACTTC. Translating gives CASSQEAGGYEQYF.